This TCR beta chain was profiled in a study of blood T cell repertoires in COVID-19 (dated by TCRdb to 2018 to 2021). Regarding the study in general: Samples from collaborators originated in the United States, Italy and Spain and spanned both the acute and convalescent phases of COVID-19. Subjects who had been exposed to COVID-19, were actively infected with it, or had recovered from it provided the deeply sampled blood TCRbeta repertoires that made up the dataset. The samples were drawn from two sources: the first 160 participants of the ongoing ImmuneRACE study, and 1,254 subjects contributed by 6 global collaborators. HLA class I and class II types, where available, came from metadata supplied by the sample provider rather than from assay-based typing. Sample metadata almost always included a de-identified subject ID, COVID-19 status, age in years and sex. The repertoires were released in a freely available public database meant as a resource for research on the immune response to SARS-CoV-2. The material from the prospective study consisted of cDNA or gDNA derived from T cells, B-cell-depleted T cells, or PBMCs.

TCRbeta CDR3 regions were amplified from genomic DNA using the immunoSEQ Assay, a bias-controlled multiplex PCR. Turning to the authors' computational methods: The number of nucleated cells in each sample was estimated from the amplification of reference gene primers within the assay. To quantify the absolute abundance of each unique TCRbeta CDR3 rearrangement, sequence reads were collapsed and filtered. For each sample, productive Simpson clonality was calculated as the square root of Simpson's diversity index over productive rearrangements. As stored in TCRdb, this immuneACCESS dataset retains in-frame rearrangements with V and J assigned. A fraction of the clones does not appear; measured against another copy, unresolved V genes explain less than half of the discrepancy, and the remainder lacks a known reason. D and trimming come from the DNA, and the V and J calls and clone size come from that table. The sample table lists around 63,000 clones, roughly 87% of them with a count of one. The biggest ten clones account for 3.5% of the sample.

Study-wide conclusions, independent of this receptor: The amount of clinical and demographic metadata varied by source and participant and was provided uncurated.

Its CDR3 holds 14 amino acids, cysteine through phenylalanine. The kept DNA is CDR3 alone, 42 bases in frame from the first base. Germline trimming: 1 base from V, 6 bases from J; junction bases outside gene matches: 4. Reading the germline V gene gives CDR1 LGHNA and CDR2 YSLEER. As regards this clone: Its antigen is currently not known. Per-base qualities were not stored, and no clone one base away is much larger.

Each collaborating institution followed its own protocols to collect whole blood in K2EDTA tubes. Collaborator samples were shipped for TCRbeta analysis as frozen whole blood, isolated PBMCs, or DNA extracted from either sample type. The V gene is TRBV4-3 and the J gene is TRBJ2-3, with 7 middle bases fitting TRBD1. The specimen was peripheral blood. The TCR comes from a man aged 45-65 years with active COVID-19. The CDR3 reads CASSQVARGDTQYF. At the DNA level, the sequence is TGCGCCAGCAGCCAAGTGGCCAGGGGGGATACGCAGTATTTT.